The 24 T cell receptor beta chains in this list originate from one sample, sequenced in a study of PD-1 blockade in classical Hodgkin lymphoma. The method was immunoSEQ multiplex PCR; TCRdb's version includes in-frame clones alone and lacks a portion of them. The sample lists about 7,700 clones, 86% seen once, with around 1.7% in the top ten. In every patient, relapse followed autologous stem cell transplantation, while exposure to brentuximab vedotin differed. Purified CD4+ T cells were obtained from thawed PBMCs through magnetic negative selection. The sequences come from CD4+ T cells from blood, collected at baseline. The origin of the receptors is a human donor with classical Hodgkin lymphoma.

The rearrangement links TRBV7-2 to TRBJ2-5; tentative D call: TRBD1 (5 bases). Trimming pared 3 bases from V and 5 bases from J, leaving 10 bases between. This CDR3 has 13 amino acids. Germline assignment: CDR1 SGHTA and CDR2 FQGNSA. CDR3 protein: CASSLAGRETQYF. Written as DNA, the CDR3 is TGTGCCAGCAGCTTGGCAGGGCGCGAGACCCAGTACTTC.

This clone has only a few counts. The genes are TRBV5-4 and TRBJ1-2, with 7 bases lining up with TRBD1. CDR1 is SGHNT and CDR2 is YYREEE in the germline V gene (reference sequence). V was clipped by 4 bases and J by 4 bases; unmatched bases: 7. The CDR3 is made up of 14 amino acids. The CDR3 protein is CASSPTGEGYGYTF. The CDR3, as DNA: TGTGCCAGCAGCCCTACAGGGGAGGGCTATGGCTACACCTTC.

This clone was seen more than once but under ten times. The CDR3 DNA follows: TGTGCCAGCAGCTTCTACCGGGGGGGCGGGGAGACCCAGTACTTC. Translation: CASSFYRGGGETQYF. V gene TRBV7-2 combines with J gene TRBJ2-5; 8 positions match TRBD2. Trimming cost V 3 bases and J 5 bases; bases outside gene matches: 8. This CDR3 is 15 amino acids long. From germline, CDR1 is SGHTA and CDR2 FQGNSA. The entire variable domain, with the rest obtained from reference TRBV7-2 and TRBJ2-5, is as follows: GAGVSQSPSNKVTEKGKDVELRCDPISGHTALYWYRQSLGQGLEFLIYFQGNSAPDKSGLPSDRFSAERTGGSVSTLTIQRTQQEDSAVYLCASSFYRGGGETQYFGPGTRLLVL.

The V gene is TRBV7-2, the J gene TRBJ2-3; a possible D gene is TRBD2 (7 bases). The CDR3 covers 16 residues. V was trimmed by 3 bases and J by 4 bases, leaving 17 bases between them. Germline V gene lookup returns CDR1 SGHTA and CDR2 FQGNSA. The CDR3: CASSLNGGGLADTQYF. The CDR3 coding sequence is TGTGCCAGCAGCTTGAATGGGGGGGGCCTGGCAGATACGCAGTATTTT.

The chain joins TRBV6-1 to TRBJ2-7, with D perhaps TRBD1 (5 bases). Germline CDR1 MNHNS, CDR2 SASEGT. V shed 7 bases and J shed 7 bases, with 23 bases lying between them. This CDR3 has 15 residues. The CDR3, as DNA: TGTGCCAGCAATCAGGGCCAGGACGTTGGGCGGGAGCAGTACTTC. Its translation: CASNQGQDVGREQYF.

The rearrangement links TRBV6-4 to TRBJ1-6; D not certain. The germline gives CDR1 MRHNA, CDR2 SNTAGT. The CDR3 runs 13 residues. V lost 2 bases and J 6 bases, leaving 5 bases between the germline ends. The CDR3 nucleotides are TGTGCCAGCAGTGACACCTTTAATTCACCCCTCCACTTT. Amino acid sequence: CASSDTFNSPLHF.

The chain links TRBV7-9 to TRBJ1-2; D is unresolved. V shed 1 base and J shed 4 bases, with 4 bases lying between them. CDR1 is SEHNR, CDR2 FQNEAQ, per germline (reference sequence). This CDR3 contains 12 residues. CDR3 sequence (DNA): TGTGCCAGCAGCTTAGAGGTCTATGGCTACACCTTC. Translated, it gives CASSLEVYGYTF. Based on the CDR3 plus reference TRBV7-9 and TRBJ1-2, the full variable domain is DTGVSQNPRHKITKRGQNVTFRCDPISEHNRLYWYRQTLGQGPEFLTYFQNEAQLEKSRLLSDRFSAERPKGSFSTLEIQRTEQGDSAMYLCASSLEVYGYTFGSGTRLTVV.

DNA for the CDR3: TGTGCCAGCTCACCGTTGACAGGGGAGAAGCTGTTTTTT. Residues: CASSPLTGEKLFF. The chain combines TRBV18 with TRBJ1-4; 8 bases align to TRBD1. From germline, CDR1 is KGHSH and CDR2 LQKENI. With 3 bases clipped from V and 14 bases from J, the junction kept 8 bases outside the gene matches. The CDR3 sequence is 13 residues long.

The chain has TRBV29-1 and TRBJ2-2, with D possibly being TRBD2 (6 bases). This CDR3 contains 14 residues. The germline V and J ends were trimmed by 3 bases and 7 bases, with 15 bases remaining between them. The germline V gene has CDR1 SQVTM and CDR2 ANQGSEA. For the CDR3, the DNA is TGCAGCGTTGACGTCGGGAGCCTCGGCGGGGAGCTGTTTTTT. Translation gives CSVDVGSLGGELFF.

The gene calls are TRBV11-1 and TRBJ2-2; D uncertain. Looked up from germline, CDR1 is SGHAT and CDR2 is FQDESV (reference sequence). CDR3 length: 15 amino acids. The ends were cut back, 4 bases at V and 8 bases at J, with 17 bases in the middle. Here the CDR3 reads CASSSQITGRGELFF. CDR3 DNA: TGTGCCAGCAGCTCCCAAATTACCGGTCGAGGGGAGCTGTTTTTT.

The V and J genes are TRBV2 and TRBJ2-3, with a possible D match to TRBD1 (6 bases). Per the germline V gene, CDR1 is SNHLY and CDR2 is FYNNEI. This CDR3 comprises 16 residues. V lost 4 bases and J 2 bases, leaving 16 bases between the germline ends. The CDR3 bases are TGTGCCAGCAGTGCCCATTCGCAGGGGCTCACAGATACGCAGTATTTT. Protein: CASSAHSQGLTDTQYF.

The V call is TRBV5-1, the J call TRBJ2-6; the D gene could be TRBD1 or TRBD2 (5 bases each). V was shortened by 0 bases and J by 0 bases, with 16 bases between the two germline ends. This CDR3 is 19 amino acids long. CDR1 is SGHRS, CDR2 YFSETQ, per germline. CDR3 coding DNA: TGCGCCAGCAGCTTGGGGCCGGGACCCTTTTACTCTGGGGCCAACGTCCTGACTTTC. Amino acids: CASSLGPGPFYSGANVLTF.

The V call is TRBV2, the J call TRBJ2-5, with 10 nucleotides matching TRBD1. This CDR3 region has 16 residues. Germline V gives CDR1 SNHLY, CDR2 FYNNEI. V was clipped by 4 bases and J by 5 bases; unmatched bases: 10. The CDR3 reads CASSADRGPPGETQYF. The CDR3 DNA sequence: TGTGCCAGCAGTGCTGACAGGGGGCCCCCGGGGGAGACCCAGTACTTC.

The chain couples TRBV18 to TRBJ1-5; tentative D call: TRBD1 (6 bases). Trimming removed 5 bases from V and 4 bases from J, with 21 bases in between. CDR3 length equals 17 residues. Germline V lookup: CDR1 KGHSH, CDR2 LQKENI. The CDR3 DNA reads TGTGCCAGCTCAGCCCTGGCGACCGGACAGAGAAATCAGCCCCAGCATTTT. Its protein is CASSALATGQRNQPQHF. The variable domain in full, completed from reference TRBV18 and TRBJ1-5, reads NAGVMQNPRHLVRRRGQEARLRCSPMKGHSHVYWYRQLPEEGLKFMVYLQKENIIDESGMPKERFSAEFPKEGPSILRIQQVVRGDSAAYFCASSALATGQRNQPQHFGDGTRLSIL.

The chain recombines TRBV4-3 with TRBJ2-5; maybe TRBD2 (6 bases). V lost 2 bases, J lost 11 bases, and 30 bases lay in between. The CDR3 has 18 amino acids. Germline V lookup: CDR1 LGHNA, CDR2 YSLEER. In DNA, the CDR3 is TGCGCCAGCAGCCAATCCCACGCCGGGGACTCTCACGGTCGGGAGCAGTACTTC. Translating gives CASSQSHAGDSHGREQYF.

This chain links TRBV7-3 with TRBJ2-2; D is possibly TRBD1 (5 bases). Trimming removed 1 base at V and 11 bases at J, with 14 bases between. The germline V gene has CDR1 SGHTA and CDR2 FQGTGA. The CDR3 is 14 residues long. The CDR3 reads CASSLSRQSRELFF. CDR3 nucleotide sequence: TGTGCCAGCAGCTTAAGTCGACAGTCAAGAGAGCTGTTTTTT.

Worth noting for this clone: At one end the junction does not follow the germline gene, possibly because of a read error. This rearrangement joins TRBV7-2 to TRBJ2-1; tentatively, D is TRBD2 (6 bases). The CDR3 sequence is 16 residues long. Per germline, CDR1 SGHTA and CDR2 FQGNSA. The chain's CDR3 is CASNPFGAGSSNEQFF. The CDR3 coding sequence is TGTGCCAGCAACCCCTTTGGTGCGGGGTCCTCCAATGAGCAGTTCTTC.

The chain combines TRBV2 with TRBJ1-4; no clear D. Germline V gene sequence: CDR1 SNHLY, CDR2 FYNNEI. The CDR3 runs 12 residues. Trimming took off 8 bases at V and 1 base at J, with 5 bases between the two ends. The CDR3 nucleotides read TGTGCCAGCTCTGGAACTAATGAAAAACTGTTTTTT. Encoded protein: CASSGTNEKLFF.

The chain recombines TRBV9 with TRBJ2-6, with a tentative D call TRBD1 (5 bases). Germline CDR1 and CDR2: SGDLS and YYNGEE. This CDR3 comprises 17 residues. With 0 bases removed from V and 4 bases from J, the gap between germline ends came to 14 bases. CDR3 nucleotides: TGTGCCAGCAGCGTAGTCCCCTCAGGGATAGGGGCCAACGTCCTGACTTTC. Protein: CASSVVPSGIGANVLTF. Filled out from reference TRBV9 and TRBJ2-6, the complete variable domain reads DSGVTQTPKHLITATGQRVTLRCSPRSGDLSVYWYQQSLDQGLQFLIQYYNGEERAKGNILERFSAQQFPDLHSELNLSSLELGDSALYFCASSVVPSGIGANVLTFGAGSRLTVL.

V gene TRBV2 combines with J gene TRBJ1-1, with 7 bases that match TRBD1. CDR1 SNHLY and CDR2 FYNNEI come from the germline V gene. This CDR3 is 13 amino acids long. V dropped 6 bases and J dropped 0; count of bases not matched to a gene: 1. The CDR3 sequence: CASRDRMNTEAFF. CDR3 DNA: TGTGCCAGCAGGGACAGGATGAACACTGAAGCTTTCTTT.

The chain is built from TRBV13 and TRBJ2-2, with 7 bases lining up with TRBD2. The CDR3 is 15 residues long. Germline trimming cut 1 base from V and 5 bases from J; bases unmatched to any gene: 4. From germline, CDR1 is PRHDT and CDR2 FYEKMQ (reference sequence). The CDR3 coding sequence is TGTGCCAGCAGCTTAGCAGCGGGATTGACCGGGGAGCTGTTTTTT. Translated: CASSLAAGLTGELFF.

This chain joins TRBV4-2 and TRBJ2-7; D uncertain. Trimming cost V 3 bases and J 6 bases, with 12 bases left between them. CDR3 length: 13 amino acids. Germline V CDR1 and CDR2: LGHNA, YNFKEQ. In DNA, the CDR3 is TGTGCCAGCAGCCAGCGGTTTGATACCGAGCAGTACTTC. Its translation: CASSQRFDTEQYF.

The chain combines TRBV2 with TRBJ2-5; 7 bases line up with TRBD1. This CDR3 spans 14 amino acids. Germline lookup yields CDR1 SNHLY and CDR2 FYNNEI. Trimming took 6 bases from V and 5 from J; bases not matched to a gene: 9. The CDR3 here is CASRSDRAGETQYF. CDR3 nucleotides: TGTGCCAGCAGGTCTGACAGGGCGGGTGAGACCCAGTACTTC.

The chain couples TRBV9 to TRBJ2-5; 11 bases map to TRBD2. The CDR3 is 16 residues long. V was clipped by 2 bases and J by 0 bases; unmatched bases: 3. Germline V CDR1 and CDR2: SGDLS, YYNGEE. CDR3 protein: CASSVGTSGHQETQYF. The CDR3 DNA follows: TGTGCCAGCAGCGTTGGGACTAGCGGACACCAAGAGACCCAGTACTTC. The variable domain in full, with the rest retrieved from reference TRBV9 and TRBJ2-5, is DSGVTQTPKHLITATGQRVTLRCSPRSGDLSVYWYQQSLDQGLQFLIQYYNGEERAKGNILERFSAQQFPDLHSELNLSSLELGDSALYFCASSVGTSGHQETQYFGPGTRLLVL.